These 2 T cell receptor beta chains were sequenced from one sample in a study of blood T cell repertoires in COVID-19 (dated by TCRdb to the early 2020s). The library was prepared using the immunoSEQ multiplex PCR assay. The clones in this table, taken by TCRdb from immuneACCESS, are in-frame only. Not every clone is retained; where verified, under half of the shortfall comes from an unresolved V gene, and the cause of the rest is unknown. The sample includes about 130,000 clones, with roughly 80% observed a single time. The top ten constitute around 5.5% of the sample. Sequencing was done on a sample of peripheral blood. The receptors derive from a man in his sixties with acute or convalescent COVID-19.

The V call is TRBV5-1, the J call TRBJ1-2, with D unresolved. This CDR3 contains 14 residues. Germline V CDR1 and CDR2: SGHRS, YFSETQ. V lost 4 bases, J lost 2 bases, and 12 bases lay in between. The CDR3: CASSPEQTNYGYTF. CDR3 DNA: TGCGCCAGCAGCCCTGAACAAACAAACTATGGCTACACCTTC. Drawing the rest from reference TRBV5-1 and TRBJ1-2, the complete variable domain is KAGVTQTPRYLIKTRGQQVTLSCSPISGHRSVSWYQQTPGQGLQFLFEYFSETQRNKGNFPGRFSGRQFSNSRSEMNVSTLELGDSALYLCASSPEQTNYGYTFGSGTRLTVV.

The chain recombines TRBV11-2 with TRBJ2-3; a possible D gene is TRBD2 (6 bases). CDR1 SGHAT and CDR2 FQNNGV come from the germline V gene. The ends were cut back, 4 bases at V and 6 bases at J, with 14 bases in the middle. CDR3 length equals 14 residues. The CDR3, as DNA: TGTGCCAGCAGCTATCGTGATAGCGGCGATACGCAGTATTTT. The encoded protein is CASSYRDSGDTQYF.